This T cell receptor beta chain emerged from a study of cytomegalovirus exposure and HLA in healthy donors. Overall study results and limits: Among CMV-associated TCR beta chains, most appeared HLA-restricted in a later analysis.

The PCR contained 60 Vbeta and 13 Jbeta primers. Repertoires were generated with immunoSEQ multiplex PCR, while TCRdb's copy carries only in-frame clones and drops some. The sample shows about 120,000 clones, 55% to 65% of them seen only once. The CDR3 contains 14 residues. The germline gives CDR1 SQVTM, CDR2 ANQGSEA. V dropped 7 bases and J dropped 2; count of bases not matched to a gene: 6. This clone was observed a few times. The antigen remains undetermined. The chain combines TRBV29-1 with TRBJ1-2, with 11 bases lining up with TRBD1. The clonotype was recovered from a man in his forties or fifties in good health and CMV-seropositive. Sequences were obtained from PBMCs. DNA for the CDR3: TGCAGCGCAGGACAGGGGGCTCGGAACTATGGCTACACCTTC. It is translated as CSAGQGARNYGYTF.